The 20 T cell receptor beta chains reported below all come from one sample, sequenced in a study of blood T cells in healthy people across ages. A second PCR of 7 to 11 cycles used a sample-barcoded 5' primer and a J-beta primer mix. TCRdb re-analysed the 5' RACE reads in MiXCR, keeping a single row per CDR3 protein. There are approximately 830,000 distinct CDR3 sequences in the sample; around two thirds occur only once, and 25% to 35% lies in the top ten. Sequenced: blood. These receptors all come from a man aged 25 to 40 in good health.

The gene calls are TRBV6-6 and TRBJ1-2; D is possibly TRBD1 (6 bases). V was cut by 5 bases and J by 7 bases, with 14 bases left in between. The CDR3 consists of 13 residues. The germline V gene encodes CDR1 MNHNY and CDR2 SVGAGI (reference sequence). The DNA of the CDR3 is TGTGCCAGCAGTCCCTCAGGGGTATTTGGCTACACCTTC. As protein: CASSPSGVFGYTF.

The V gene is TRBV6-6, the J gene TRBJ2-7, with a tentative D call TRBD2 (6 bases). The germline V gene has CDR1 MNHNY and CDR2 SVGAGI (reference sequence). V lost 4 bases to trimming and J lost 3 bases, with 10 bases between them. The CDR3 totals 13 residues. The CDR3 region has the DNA TGTGCCAGCAGTTTAGGGGAGGACTACGAGCAGTACTTC. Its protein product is CASSLGEDYEQYF.

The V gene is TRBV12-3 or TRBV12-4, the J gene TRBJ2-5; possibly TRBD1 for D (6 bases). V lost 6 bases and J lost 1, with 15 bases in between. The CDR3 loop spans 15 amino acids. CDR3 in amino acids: CASRLGAVLQETQYF. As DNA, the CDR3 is TGTGCCAGCAGGTTGGGGGCCGTCCTCCAAGAGACCCAGTACTTC.

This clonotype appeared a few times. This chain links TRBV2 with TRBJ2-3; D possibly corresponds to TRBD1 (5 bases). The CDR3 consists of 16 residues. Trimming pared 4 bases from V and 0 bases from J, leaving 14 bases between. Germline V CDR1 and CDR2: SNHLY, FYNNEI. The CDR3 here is CASSAATGASTDTQYF. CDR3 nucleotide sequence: TGTGCCAGCAGTGCCGCCACAGGAGCTAGCACAGATACGCAGTATTTT.

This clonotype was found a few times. CDR3 residues: CASSLRFPAGYTF. The CDR3 DNA reads as TGTGCCAGCAGTTTACGTTTTCCAGCGGGCTACACCTTC. The chain joins TRBV12-3 or TRBV12-4 to TRBJ1-2; no clear D gene. V was pared by 2 bases and J by 8 bases, with 12 bases between. This CDR3 contains 13 residues.

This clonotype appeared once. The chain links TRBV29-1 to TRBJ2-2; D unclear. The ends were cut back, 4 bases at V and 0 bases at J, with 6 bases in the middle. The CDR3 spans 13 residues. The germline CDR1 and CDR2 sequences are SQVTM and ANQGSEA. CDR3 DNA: TGCAGCGTTGGGACGACGAACACCGGGGAGCTGTTTTTT. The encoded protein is CSVGTTNTGELFF.

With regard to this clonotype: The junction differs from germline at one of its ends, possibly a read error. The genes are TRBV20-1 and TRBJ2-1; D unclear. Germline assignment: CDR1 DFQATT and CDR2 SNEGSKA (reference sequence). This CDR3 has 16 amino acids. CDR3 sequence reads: CSALTQLRSSYNKQFF. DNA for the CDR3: TGCAGTGCCCTCACCCAGCTAAGGAGCTCCTACAATAAGCAGTTCTTC.

The CDR3 is CSVEGLTSGAPDTQYF. In nucleotides, the CDR3 is TGCAGCGTTGAGGGCTTGACTAGCGGGGCCCCAGATACGCAGTATTTT. The V and J genes are TRBV29-1 and TRBJ2-3, with TRBD2 matching 11 bases. The CDR3 runs 16 residues. The germline V gene has CDR1 SQVTM and CDR2 ANQGSEA. The V and J ends lost 3 bases and 4 bases, in that order; junction bases with no gene match: 9.

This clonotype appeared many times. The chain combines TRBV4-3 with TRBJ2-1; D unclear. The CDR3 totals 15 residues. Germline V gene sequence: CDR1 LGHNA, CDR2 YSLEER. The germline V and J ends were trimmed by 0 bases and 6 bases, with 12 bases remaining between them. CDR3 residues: CASSQEIGRLNEQFF. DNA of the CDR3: TGCGCCAGCAGCCAAGAAATTGGCCGCCTCAATGAGCAGTTCTTC.

The CDR3 coding sequence is TGTGCCAGCTCACCAAGCACTAACTATGGCTACACCTTC. Protein: CASSPSTNYGYTF. V is TRBV18 and J is TRBJ1-2; D call uncertain. Trimming removed 2 bases from V and 0 bases from J, with 4 bases in between. Germline V gene sequence: CDR1 KGHSH, CDR2 LQKENI. The CDR3 sequence is 13 residues long.

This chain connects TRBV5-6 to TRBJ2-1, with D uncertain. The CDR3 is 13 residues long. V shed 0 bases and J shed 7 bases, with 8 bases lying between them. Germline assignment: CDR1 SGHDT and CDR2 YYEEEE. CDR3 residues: CASSLDVINEQFF. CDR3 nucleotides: TGTGCCAGCAGCTTGGATGTTATTAATGAGCAGTTCTTC.

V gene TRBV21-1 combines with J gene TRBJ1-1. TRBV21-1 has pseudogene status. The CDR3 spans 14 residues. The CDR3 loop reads CASSKERVNTEAFF. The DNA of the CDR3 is TGTGCCAGCAGCAAAGAGAGGGTGAACACTGAAGCTTTCTTT.

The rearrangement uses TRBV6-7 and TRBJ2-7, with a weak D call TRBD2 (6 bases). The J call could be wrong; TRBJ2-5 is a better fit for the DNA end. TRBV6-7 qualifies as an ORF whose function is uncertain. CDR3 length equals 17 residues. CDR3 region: CASSHLLTSGALETQYF. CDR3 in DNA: TGTGCCAGCAGTCACCTTTTGACTAGTGGGGCCTTGGAGACCCAGTACTTC.

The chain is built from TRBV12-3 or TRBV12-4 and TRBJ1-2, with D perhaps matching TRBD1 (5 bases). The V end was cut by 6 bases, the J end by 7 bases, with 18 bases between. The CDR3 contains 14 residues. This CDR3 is CASRGGAGLSGYTF. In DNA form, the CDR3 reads TGTGCCAGCAGGGGTGGGGCAGGGCTCTCTGGCTACACCTTC.

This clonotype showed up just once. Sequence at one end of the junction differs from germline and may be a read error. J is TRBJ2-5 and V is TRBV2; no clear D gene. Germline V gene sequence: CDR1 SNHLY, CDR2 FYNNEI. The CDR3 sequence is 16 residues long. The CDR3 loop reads CASTTRVEGPQGTQYF. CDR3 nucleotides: TGTGCCAGCACGACAAGAGTAGAAGGGCCCCAAGGGACCCAGTACTTC.

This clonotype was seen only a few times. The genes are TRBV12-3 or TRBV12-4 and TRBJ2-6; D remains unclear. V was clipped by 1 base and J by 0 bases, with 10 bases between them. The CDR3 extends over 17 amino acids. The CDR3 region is CASSLDGRPSGANVLTF. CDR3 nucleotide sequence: TGTGCCAGCAGTTTAGACGGAAGACCCTCTGGGGCCAACGTCCTGACTTTC.

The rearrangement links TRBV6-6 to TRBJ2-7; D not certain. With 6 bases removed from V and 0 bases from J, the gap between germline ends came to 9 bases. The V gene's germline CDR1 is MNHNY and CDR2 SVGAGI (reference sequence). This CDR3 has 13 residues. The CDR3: CASSSTVSYEQYF. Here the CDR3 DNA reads TGTGCCAGCAGCTCGACGGTCTCCTACGAGCAGTACTTC.

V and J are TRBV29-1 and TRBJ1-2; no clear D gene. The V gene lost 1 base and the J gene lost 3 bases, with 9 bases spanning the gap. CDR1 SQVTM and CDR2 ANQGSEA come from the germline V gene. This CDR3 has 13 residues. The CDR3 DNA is TGCAGCGTTGAAGGGGAAAGGTACTATGGCTACACCTTC. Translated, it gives CSVEGERYYGYTF.

The CDR3 here is CSAGARTPPGETQYF. As DNA, the CDR3 is TGCAGTGCTGGGGCCAGGACACCGCCAGGAGAGACCCAGTACTTC. This rearrangement joins TRBV20-1 to TRBJ2-5; possibly TRBD1 for D (5 bases). Germline assignment: CDR1 DFQATT and CDR2 SNEGSKA (reference sequence). CDR3 length equals 15 residues. The V end lost 5 bases, the J end lost 4 bases, and 20 bases lay between the germline ends.

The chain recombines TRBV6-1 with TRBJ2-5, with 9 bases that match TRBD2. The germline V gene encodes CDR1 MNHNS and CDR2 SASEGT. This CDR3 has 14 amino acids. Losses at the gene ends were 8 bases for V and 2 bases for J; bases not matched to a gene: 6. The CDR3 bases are TGTGCCAGCCGCAGCGGGGGGCCACAAGAGACCCAGTACTTC. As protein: CASRSGGPQETQYF.